This T cell receptor (beta chain) was recovered during a study of blood T cell repertoires in COVID-19. Study-level background: Whether acute or convalescent, the COVID-19 samples came from the United States, Italy and Spain. T cells, B-cell-depleted T cells, or PBMCs supplied cDNA or gDNA.

Assay used: immunoSEQ multiplex PCR; TCRdb lists only in-frame clones, some missing. The data contain approximately 100,000 clones, approximately 84% of them singletons. V lost 4 bases and J lost 6, with 12 bases in between. This CDR3 region has 13 residues. CDR1 is GTSNPN, CDR2 SVGIG, per germline (reference sequence). The chain combines TRBV30 with TRBJ2-2; a weak D match, TRBD1 (6 bases). The source is a man aged 60 to 69 with acute or convalescent COVID-19. The sequenced sample consisted of peripheral blood. This chain's CDR3 is CAWTTGIAGELFF. CDR3 DNA sequence: TGTGCCTGGACCACAGGGATCGCCGGGGAGCTGTTTTTT.